This TCR beta chain was recorded in a study of CD8+CD57+ T cells in acquired aplastic anemia. This clonotype was counted ten times or more. The CDR3 is 17 residues long. V gave up 3 bases and J gave up 4 bases, with 21 bases separating them. The germline V gene encodes CDR1 SGHVS and CDR2 FNYEAQ. CD8+CD57+ cell expansion, shown by flow cytometry, had occurred in the patients selected for sequencing. Template material for TCR beta VDJ and CDR3 profiling consisted of genomic DNA. TCRdb itself ran the reads through MiXCR, one entry per CDR3 protein. The sample lists under 200,000 distinct CDR3 sequences; about 48% were seen once.

This chain connects TRBV7-6 to TRBJ2-5; tentative D call: TRBD1 (6 bases). The sequence was collected from a human donor with aplastic anemia. Sequenced input: sorted CD4+, CD8+, or CD8+CD57+ T cells (not recorded which) from PBMCs. The CDR3 is CASSFFRSQGRGETQYF. CDR3 bases: TGTGCCAGCAGCTTTTTCCGAAGCCAGGGGAGAGGAGAGACCCAGTACTTC.